This T cell receptor beta chain was recorded in a study of cytomegalovirus exposure and HLA in healthy donors. Study results and caveats: In a later analysis, an Asian-associated ancestry cluster reportedly showed fewer N-insertions than the roughly 690-donor mean. In a later analysis, V- and J-gene trimming of beta chains associated with a DCLRE1C missense variant, replicated independently. Follow-up analysis found HLA locus-dependent TCR association rates, highest for DRB1 and lowest for HLA-C.

This clone was seen only once. Antigen: not known. Germline V gene lookup returns CDR1 MGHDK and CDR2 SYGVNS. CDR3 size: 13 residues. V was clipped by 6 bases and J by 7 bases, with 16 bases between them. PCR employed 60 Vbeta and 13 Jbeta primers. TCRdb keeps only in-frame clones here, not all; method: immunoSEQ multiplex PCR. The sample lists about 190,000 clones, over 70% seen once, with around 4% in the top ten. This sequence joins TRBV25-1 and TRBJ2-7, with D perhaps TRBD1 (6 bases). This TCR derives from a man between 45 and 60 years old in good health and CMV-seronegative. Sample: PBMCs. For the CDR3, the DNA is TGTGCCAGCAGAGAGGGGTTAGGGGGTGAGCAGTACTTC. Encoded protein: CASREGLGGEQYF.